This TCR beta chain stems from a study of early stage breast cancer tumors. Overall study context: ER+/PR+/HER2- status applied to about 80% of the 16 invasive breast tumors. Study-level points and caveats: Compared with adjacent normal breast tissue, tumors showed roughly 2.5-fold greater T cell density and higher clonality. Most shared enriched TCRB sequences were commonly generated ones. In about 90% of the 16 patients, blood comparison separated tumor from normal breast.

The germline V gene encodes CDR1 MNHNS and CDR2 SASEGT. The CDR3 is 13 residues long. Trimming left V 3 bases short and J 6 bases short, with 11 bases between. With regard to this clone: Its antigen is as yet unknown.

Using immunoSEQ multiplex PCR, the repertoire was profiled, and TCRdb retains in-frame clones only, with some absent. This sample has 27,000 or so clones, with about 83% found just once. The origin of this receptor is a person aged 45-65 years with breast cancer. Sequenced: blood. V is TRBV6-1 and J is TRBJ1-1; D perhaps matches TRBD1 (5 bases). CDR3 sequence (DNA): TGTGCCAGCAGTGACAGGGTTCCCCCTGAAGCTTTCTTT. Residues: CASSDRVPPEAFF.